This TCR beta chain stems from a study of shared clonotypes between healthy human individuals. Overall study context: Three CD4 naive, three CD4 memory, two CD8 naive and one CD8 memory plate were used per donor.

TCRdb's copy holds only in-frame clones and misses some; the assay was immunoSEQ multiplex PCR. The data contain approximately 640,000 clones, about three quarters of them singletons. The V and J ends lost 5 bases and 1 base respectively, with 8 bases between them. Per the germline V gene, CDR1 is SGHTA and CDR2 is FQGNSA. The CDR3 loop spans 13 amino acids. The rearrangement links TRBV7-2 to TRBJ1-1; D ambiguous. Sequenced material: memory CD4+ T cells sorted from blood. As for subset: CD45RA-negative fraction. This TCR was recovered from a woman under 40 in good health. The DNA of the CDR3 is TGTGCCAGCAGCCACAGACAGAACACTGAAGCTTTCTTT. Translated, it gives CASSHRQNTEAFF.